This is a list of T cell receptor beta chains from one sample in a study of T-cell reconstitution after alpha-beta-depleted transplantation in children. Each CDR3 protein gets one entry after TCRdb re-called the PCR reads with MiXCR. The sample has about 580,000 distinct CDR3 sequences; roughly 30% are singletons. The material was PBMCs, obtained before TCRalphabeta/CD19-depleted stem cell transplant. Source of these receptors: a boy younger than two with Wiskott-Aldrich syndrome, due to receive a stem cell transplant. Both conserved end residues are part of each CDR3. Fields, in order: clone size, V gene, J gene, D gene, CDR3 protein, CDR3 DNA. A D gene is named only where the DNA matches it firmly. For some rows the clone size is stated as once, few or many, or as a class when expanded; others skip it.

size: NA; V: TRBV29-1; J: TRBJ2-5; D: NA; CDR3: CSVAPRQVQETQYF; DNA: TGCAGCGTTGCCCCAAGACAGGTTCAAGAGACCCAGTACTTC
size: NA; V: TRBV7-9; J: TRBJ1-1; D: NA; CDR3: CASSQGPNTEAFF; DNA: TGTGCCAGCAGCCAAGGGCCAAACACTGAAGCTTTCTTT
size: few; V: TRBV15; J: TRBJ1-1; D: NA; CDR3: CATSRDGRVEAFF; DNA: TGTGCCACCAGCAGAGATGGAAGGGTAGAAGCTTTCTTT
size: few; V: TRBV10-3; J: TRBJ2-5; D: TRBD1; CDR3: CAIRDRDQETQYF; DNA: TGTGCCATCAGGGACAGGGATCAGGAGACCCAGTACTTC
size: few; V: TRBV5-1; J: TRBJ2-1; D: TRBD2; CDR3: CASSRSVAGFRGQFF; DNA: TGCGCCAGCAGCCGGTCGGTAGCGGGGTTCCGGGGGCAGTTCTTC
size: few; V: TRBV5-5; J: TRBJ2-1; D: TRBD2; CDR3: CASSRGLAGGVPYNEQFF; DNA: TGTGCCAGCAGCAGGGGACTAGCGGGAGGAGTTCCCTACAATGAGCAGTTCTTC
size: NA; V: TRBV7-6; J: TRBJ2-2; D: TRBD2; CDR3: CASSPGLVITGELFF; DNA: TGTGCCAGCAGCCCGGGACTAGTCATAACCGGGGAGCTGTTTTTT
size: NA; V: TRBV5-1; J: TRBJ2-2; D: NA; CDR3: CASSDRDSGGELFF; DNA: TGCGCCAGCAGCGACCGGGACTCCGGCGGGGAGCTGTTTTTT
size: NA; V: TRBV12-3/TRBV12-4; J: TRBJ2-2; D: NA; CDR3: CASSLKGYTGELFF; DNA: TGTGCCAGCAGTCTCAAGGGTTACACCGGGGAGCTGTTTTTT
size: few; V: TRBV5-1; J: TRBJ2-5; D: NA; CDR3: CASSLQYGGGRETQYF; DNA: TGCGCCAGCAGCTTGCAATACGGGGGTGGAAGAGAGACCCAGTACTTC
size: few; V: TRBV5-1; J: TRBJ2-7; D: NA; CDR3: CASSLYRTRNTYEQYF; DNA: TGCGCCAGCAGCTTATACAGAACTCGCAATACCTACGAGCAGTACTTC
size: NA; V: TRBV4-2; J: TRBJ2-7; D: TRBD2; CDR3: CASSHRSGSAYEQYF; DNA: TGTGCCAGCAGCCACCGGAGCGGGAGCGCCTACGAGCAGTACTTC
size: few; V: TRBV11-2; J: TRBJ2-5; D: NA; CDR3: CASSLDGLEARTQYF; DNA: TGTGCCAGCAGCTTAGATGGTCTTGAGGCCCGGACCCAGTACTTC
size: NA; V: TRBV25-1; J: TRBJ1-2; D: NA; CDR3: CASSRVVVYGYTF; DNA: TGTGCCAGCAGTCGCGTTGTGGTCTATGGCTACACCTTC
size: few; V: TRBV20-1; J: TRBJ2-7; D: TRBD1; CDR3: CSVRVGTGSNEQYF; DNA: TGCAGTGTTAGGGTCGGGACAGGGAGTAACGAGCAGTACTTC
size: NA; V: TRBV5-6; J: TRBJ1-4; D: NA; CDR3: CASSLTGNFEKLFF; DNA: TGTGCCAGCAGCTTGACAGGCAATTTTGAAAAACTGTTTTTT
size: few; V: TRBV20-1; J: TRBJ2-5; D: NA; CDR3: CSAGETEETQYF; DNA: TGCAGTGCTGGGGAGACAGAAGAGACCCAGTACTTC
size: NA; V: TRBV7-9; J: TRBJ2-1; D: TRBD2; CDR3: CASSMRRGLGNEQFF; DNA: TGTGCCAGCAGCATGCGGCGGGGGTTGGGCAATGAGCAGTTCTTC
size: NA; V: TRBV20-1; J: TRBJ1-5; D: NA; CDR3: CCAREPLRGKSTQPQHF; DNA: TGCTGTGCTAGGGAACCCTTGCGAGGGAAATCAACTCAGCCCCAGCATTTT
size: NA; V: TRBV5-6; J: TRBJ2-3; D: NA; CDR3: CASSSEAVRTDTQYF; DNA: TGTGCCAGCAGCTCGGAGGCGGTTCGCACAGATACGCAGTATTTT
size: few; V: TRBV14; J: TRBJ2-1; D: NA; CDR3: CASSQVRTEQFF; DNA: TGTGCCAGCAGCCAAGTCCGTACTGAGCAGTTCTTC
size: NA; V: TRBV10-1; J: TRBJ2-1; D: NA; CDR3: CASSRFSAGNEQFF; DNA: TGCGCCAGCAGCAGATTTAGCGCTGGCAATGAGCAGTTCTTC
size: NA; V: TRBV21-1; J: TRBJ1-2; D: NA; CDR3: CASSRGQGCIYGYTF; DNA: TGTGCCAGCAGCAGAGGACAGGGGTGTATCTATGGCTACACCTTC
size: NA; V: TRBV9; J: TRBJ2-1; D: NA; CDR3: CASSVSSSYNEQFF; DNA: TGTGCCAGCAGCGTGTCGAGCTCCTACAATGAGCAGTTCTTC
size: NA; V: TRBV4-2; J: TRBJ2-3; D: TRBD2; CDR3: CASSLRGLAGVRADTQYF; DNA: TGTGCCAGCAGCCTTCGGGGACTAGCGGGAGTAAGGGCAGATACGCAGTATTTT
size: few; V: TRBV3-1; J: TRBJ2-1; D: NA; CDR3: CASSQGVSGNEQFF; DNA: TGTGCCAGCAGCCAGGGTGTGAGCGGCAATGAGCAGTTCTTC
size: few; V: TRBV14; J: TRBJ2-7; D: NA; CDR3: CASSESLTRAEQYF; DNA: TGTGCCAGCAGCGAATCCCTAACAAGAGCCGAGCAGTACTTC
size: NA; V: TRBV20-1; J: TRBJ2-5; D: NA; CDR3: CSASTDREETQYF; DNA: TGCAGTGCTAGCACGGACAGAGAAGAGACCCAGTACTTC
size: few; V: TRBV20-1; J: TRBJ2-7; D: TRBD1; CDR3: CSASQGQGYEQYF; DNA: TGCAGTGCTAGCCAGGGACAGGGCTACGAGCAGTACTTC
size: few; V: TRBV10-3; J: TRBJ2-5; D: NA; CDR3: CAISVGPGETQYF; DNA: TGTGCCATCAGTGTGGGGCCAGGGGAGACCCAGTACTTC
size: NA; V: TRBV5-1; J: TRBJ2-1; D: NA; CDR3: CASSLRSGDNEQFF; DNA: TGCGCCAGCAGCTTGCGTTCGGGGGACAATGAGCAGTTCTTC
size: few; V: TRBV20-1; J: TRBJ2-7; D: NA; CDR3: CSARAPRGFYEQYF; DNA: TGCAGTGCTAGAGCCCCTAGGGGATTTTACGAGCAGTACTTC
size: NA; V: TRBV5-1; J: TRBJ2-7; D: NA; CDR3: CASSATQGSYEQYF; DNA: TGCGCCAGCAGCGCGACACAGGGATCCTACGAGCAGTACTTC
size: NA; V: TRBV7-2; J: TRBJ2-4; D: NA; CDR3: CASSPGPVGGRKNIQYF; DNA: TGTGCCAGCAGCCCAGGGCCGGTTGGGGGGCGTAAAAACATTCAGTACTTC
size: once; V: TRBV5-1; J: TRBJ2-5; D: NA; CDR3: CASKRQAGRQETQYF; DNA: TGCGCCAGCAAACGGCAGGCGGGCCGACAAGAGACCCAGTACTTC
size: NA; V: TRBV5-1; J: TRBJ2-1; D: NA; CDR3: CASSQTRNEQFF; DNA: TGCGCCAGCAGCCAGACGAGGAATGAGCAGTTCTTC
size: few; V: TRBV11-3; J: TRBJ2-5; D: TRBD2; CDR3: CASSLGATSGSQETQYF; DNA: TGTGCCAGCAGCTTAGGGGCGACTAGCGGGTCTCAAGAGACCCAGTACTTC